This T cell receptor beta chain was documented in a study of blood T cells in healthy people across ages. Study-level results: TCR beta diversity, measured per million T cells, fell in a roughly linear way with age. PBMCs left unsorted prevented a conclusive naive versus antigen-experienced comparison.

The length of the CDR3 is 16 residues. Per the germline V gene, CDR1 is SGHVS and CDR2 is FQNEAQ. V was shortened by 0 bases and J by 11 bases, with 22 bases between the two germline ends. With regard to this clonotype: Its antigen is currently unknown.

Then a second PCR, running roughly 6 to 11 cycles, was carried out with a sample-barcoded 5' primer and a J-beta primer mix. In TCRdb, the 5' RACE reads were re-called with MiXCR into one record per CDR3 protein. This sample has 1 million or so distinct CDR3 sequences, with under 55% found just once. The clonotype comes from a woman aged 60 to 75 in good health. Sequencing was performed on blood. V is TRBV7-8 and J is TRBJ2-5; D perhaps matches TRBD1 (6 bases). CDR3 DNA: TGTGCCAGCAGCTTAGCGAGCGGAGTGGGGGCCAATGAGCAGTACTTC. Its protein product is CASSLASGVGANEQYF. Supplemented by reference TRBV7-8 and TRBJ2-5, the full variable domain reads GAGVSQSPRYKVAKRGQDVALRCDPISGHVSLFWYQQALGQGPEFLTYFQNEAQLDKSGLPSDRFFAERPEGSVSTLKIQRTQQEDSAVYLCASSLASGVGANEQYFGPGTRLLVL.